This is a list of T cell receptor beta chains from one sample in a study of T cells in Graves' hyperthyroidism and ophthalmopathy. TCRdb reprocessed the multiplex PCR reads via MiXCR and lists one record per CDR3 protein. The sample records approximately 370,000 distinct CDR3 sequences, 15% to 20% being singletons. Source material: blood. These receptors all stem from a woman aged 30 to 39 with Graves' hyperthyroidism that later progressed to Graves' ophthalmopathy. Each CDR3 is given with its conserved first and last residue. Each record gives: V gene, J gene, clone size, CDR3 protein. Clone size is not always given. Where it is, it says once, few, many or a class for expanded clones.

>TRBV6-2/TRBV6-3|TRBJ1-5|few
CASIRDLGTDQPQHF
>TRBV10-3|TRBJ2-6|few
CAISGIGDGMSGANVLTF
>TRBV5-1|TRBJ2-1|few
CASSFYASGGAYNEQFF
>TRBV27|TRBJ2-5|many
CASSSNAGTGDSAVETQYF
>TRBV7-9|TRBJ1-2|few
CASSLPDANYGYTF
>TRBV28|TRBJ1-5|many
CASRRRQGQQPQHF
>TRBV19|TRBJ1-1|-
CASSILQGRGVNTEAFF
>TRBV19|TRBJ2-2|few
CASSSWVRAGTGELFF
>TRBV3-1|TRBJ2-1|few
CASSQAPGILEQFF
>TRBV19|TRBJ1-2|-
CASRGDGYGYTF
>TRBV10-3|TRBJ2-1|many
CAISPHGGPGDEQFF
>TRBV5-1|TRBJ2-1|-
CARSLARGSGEQFF
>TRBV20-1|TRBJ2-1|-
CSARDFGGTNEQFF
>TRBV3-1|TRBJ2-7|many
CASSRGTGGSYEQYF
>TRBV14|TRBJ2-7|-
CASSQPPGTAEQYF
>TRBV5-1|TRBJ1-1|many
CASSPGGRPATYSGAFF
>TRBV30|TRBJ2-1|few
CAWSVGHNEQFF
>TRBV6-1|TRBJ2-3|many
CASSEGGNPDTQYF
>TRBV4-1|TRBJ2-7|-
CASSQEVGVAGGYEQYF
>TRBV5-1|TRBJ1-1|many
CASSPGRTGTEAFF
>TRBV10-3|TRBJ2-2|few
CAISESAGRGAGELFF
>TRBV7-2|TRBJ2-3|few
CASSPPLVSTDTQYF
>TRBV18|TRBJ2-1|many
CASSPQPRNEQFF
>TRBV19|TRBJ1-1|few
CASSMGGAKNTEAFF
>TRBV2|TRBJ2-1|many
CASSIMGQGANRQFF
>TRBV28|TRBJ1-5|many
CASSFLGQGNQPQHF
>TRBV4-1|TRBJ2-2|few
CASSQSRTGGTGELFF
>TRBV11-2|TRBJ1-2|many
CASSLVGIDYGYTF
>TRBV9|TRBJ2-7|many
CASSVDHGGAYEQYF
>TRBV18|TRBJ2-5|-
CASSRSAGQETQYF
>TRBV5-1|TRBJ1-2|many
CASSLASGTAWGYTF
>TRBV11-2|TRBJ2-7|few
CASTSPRGYEQYF
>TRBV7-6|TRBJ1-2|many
CASSRDGVYGYTF
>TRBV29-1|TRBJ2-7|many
CSVDGGYEQYF
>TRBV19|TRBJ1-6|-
CASSWGQLWGPLHF
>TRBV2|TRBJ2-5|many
CASSLFGGVGETQYF
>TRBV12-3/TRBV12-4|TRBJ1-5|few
CASRSTVLNQPQHF
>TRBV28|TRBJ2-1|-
CASSPSHLGYNEQFF
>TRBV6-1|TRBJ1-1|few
CASRRDLLNTEAFF
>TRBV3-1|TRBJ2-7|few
CASSQALAGEHF
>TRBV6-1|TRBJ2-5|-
CASSPSGRTQETQYF
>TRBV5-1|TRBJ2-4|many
CASSLDIRTMAKNIQYF
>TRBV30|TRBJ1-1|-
CACQGASSEAFF
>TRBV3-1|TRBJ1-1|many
CASSQDHPGMNTEAFF
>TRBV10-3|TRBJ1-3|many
CAIQSAGNTIYF
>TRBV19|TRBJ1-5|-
CASSIAVYRQGNQPQHF
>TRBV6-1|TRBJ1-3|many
CASGESNSGNTIYF
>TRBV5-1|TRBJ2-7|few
CASSLGRVPTYEQYF
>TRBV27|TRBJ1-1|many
CASSSLRGSEAFF
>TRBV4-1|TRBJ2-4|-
CASSQARGTSGTTYKNIQYF
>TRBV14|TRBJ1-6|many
CASSQEWGNSPLHF
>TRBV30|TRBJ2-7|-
CAWSHAGSNEQYF
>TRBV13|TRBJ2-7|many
CASSLAALAGYYEQYF
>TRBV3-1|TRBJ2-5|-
CASSQPDQETQYF
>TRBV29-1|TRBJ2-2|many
CSVYIIGELFF
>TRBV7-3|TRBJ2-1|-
CASSSGGRAHNEQFF
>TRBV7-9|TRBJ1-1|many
CASSSMNTEAFF
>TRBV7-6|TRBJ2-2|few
CASSHDPGYTGELFF
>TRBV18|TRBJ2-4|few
CASSPLLAKNIQYF